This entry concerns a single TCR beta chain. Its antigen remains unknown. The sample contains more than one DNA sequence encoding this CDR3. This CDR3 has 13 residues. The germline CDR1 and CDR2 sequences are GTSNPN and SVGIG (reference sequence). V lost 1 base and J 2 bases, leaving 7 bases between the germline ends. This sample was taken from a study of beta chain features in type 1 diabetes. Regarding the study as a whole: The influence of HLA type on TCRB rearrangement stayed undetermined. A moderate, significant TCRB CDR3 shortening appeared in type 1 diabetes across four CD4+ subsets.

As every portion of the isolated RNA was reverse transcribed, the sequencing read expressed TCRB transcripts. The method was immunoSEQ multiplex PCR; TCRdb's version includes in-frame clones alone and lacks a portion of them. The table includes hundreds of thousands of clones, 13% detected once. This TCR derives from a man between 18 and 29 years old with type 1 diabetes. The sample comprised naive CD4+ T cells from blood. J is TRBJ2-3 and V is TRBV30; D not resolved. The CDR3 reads CAWSDGYTDTQYF. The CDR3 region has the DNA TGTGCCTGGAGTGACGGATACACAGATACGCAGTATTTT.